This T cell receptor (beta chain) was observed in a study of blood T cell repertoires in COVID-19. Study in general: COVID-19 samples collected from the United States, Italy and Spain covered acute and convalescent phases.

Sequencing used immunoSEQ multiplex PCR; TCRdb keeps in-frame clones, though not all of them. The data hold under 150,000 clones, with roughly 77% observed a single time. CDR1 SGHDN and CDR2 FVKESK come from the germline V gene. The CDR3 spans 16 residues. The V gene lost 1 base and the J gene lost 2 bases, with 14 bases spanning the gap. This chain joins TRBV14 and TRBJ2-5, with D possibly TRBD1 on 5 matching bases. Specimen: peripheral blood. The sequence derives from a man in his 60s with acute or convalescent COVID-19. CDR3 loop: CASSQAGQGRQETQYF. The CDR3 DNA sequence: TGTGCCAGCAGCCAAGCAGGGCAGGGAAGACAAGAGACCCAGTACTTC.